A single T cell receptor (beta chain) is shown here with its context. Its target is unknown. This sample stems from a study of cytomegalovirus exposure and HLA in healthy donors. In the study overall: Most donors, 70% to 85% of approximately 400 genotyped, fell in the Caucasian-associated ancestry cluster. Study-wide results and caveats: In a later analysis, TCR beta V- and J-gene trimming showed a link to a missense DCLRE1C variant. Donors were assumed by presence/absence analyses to have roughly uniform sequencing depth.

The PCR ran on 60 Vbeta and 13 Jbeta primers. TCRdb's table, derived via immunoSEQ multiplex PCR, lists solely in-frame clones and lacks some. The table shows approximately 120,000 clones, with approximately 79% occurring only once. Germline V gene lookup returns CDR1 SGHVS and CDR2 FNYEAQ. V was pared by 1 base and J by 5 bases, with 8 bases of the junction left unmatched. The CDR3 spans 17 residues. The clonotype comes from a man aged 25 to 40 in good health and CMV-seronegative. What was sequenced was PBMCs. The genes are TRBV7-6 and TRBJ1-6; 7 bases fit TRBD1. CDR3 in DNA: TGTGCCAGCAGCTTAGGACAGGGAATTGGGAATAATTCACCCCTCCACTTT. Protein: CASSLGQGIGNNSPLHF.